One TCR beta chain is described in this entry. Expressed TCRB transcripts got sequenced, as all isolated RNA was reverse transcribed. Libraries were prepared by immunoSEQ multiplex PCR; TCRdb keeps only in-frame clonotypes and omits some of them. The sample lists 140,000 to 150,000 clones; 48% were seen once. The CDR3 covers 14 residues. V lost 4 bases to trimming and J lost 8 bases; unmatched junction nucleotides: 6. Germline V gene sequence: CDR1 SGHRS, CDR2 YFSETQ. The sample originates from a study of beta chain features in type 1 diabetes. Each sorted fraction was over 98% pure. This clonotype was obtained from a man younger than 35 in good health. Sequencing was performed on Tregs from blood. The chain carries TRBV5-1 and TRBJ1-4; 9 bases fit TRBD1. CDR3 protein: CASSLQGAGEKLFF. CDR3 sequence (DNA): TGCGCCAGCAGCCTACAGGGGGCCGGAGAAAAACTGTTTTTT.